This TCR beta chain was profiled in a study of T-cell reconstitution after alpha-beta-depleted transplantation in children (dated by TCRdb to 2016 to 2018). Concerning the study at large: T-cell immune reconstitution after TCRalphabeta/CD19-depleted allogeneic hematopoietic cell transplantation in children was quantitatively tracked in the study by means of TCR repertoire profiling.

The library came from PCR. The run used an Illumina HiSeq 2500. TCR libraries were prepared with molecular barcoding, using unique molecular identifiers to normalize TCRbeta repertoire quantification. TCRdb applied fastp at Q25 and MiXCR to the public reads, then kept only in-frame beta chains. Rows merge per CDR3 protein into single entries with the most common DNA and genes. Across this sample there are about 580,000 distinct CDR3 sequences, with 20% to 25% seen only once. In total, the top ten clones hold 14% of the sample. Reading the label with the study, this specimen's treatment or condition is: allogeneic hematopoietic cell transplantation with graft depleted of TCRalphabeta T cells and CD19 B cells. TCRalphabeta/CD19-depleted allogeneic hematopoietic cell grafts were given to the transplant recipients, all of whom were children. The germline V gene (reference sequence) yields SGHAT for CDR1 and FQDESV for CDR2. The junction carries 24 bases between V and J, which are trimmed by 1 base and 6 bases respectively. The CDR3 spans 18 residues, from the cysteine through the phenylalanine. Just CDR3 DNA is preserved here, 54 bases in frame from base 1.

Here is what the overall study found, with its caveats: Over the following months the frequencies of hyperexpanded clones went down, and after one year T-cell counts and TCRbeta diversity were mostly credited to newly produced T cells. In some patients, high TCRbeta diversity at day 60 was attributed to recipient T cells and intrathymic progenitors that had survived conditioning. The apparently early recovery of alphabetaT-cell counts about two months after transplant reportedly depended on only several hundred rapidly expanded clones that came from non-depleted graft cells.

This clonotype was recorded a few times. Its antigen is unknown. No base quality values were provided; no much bigger clone lies one nucleotide off. The chain is made from TRBV11-1 and TRBJ1-1; TRBD1 could be the D gene, as 6 bases match. The specimen was PBMCs, mostly from graft donor cells, collected 360 days after TCRalphabeta/CD19-depleted stem cell transplant. This sequence was found in a boy in the first two years of life who had a stem cell transplant for acute myeloid leukemia, so the T cells may come from the graft donor. The nucleotides read TGTGCCAGCAGCTTAGGTCGGCCGGGGGCTTTAGAGGTGGCTGAAGCTTTCTTT. This translates into CASSLGRPGALEVAEAFF.